This T cell receptor (beta chain) was sequenced in a study of blood T cell repertoires in COVID-19. On the study more broadly: Both acute and convalescent COVID-19 samples were obtained from the United States, Italy and Spain.

This clone was found many times. V was trimmed by 4 bases and J by 5 bases, leaving 21 bases between them. CDR1 and CDR2 from the germline V gene are SGHRS and YFSETQ. This CDR3 has 16 residues. TCRdb's table, derived via immunoSEQ multiplex PCR, lists solely in-frame clones and lacks some. The sample includes around 150,000 clones, approximately 84% of them seen just once. This chain links TRBV5-1 with TRBJ1-2, with D unresolved. This receptor was identified in a woman between 45 and 60 years old with acute COVID-19. The sequencing sample was made of PBMCs or T cells enriched from blood (not recorded which). The CDR3 DNA is TGCGCCAGCAGCGCTTCGCGCAATATCGGGGAATATGGCTACACCTTC. Encoded protein: CASSASRNIGEYGYTF.